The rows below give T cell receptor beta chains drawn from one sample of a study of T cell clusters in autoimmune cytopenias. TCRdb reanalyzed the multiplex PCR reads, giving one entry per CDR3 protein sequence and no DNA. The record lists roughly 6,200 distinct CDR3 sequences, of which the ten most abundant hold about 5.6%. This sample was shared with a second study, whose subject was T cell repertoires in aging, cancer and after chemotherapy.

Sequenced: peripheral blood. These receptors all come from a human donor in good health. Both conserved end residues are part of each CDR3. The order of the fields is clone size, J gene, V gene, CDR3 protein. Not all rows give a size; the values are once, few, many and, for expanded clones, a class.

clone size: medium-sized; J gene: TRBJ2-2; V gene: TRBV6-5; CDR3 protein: CASSRGQEANTGELFF
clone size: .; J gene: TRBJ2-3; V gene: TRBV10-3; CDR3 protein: CAISEGDTQYF
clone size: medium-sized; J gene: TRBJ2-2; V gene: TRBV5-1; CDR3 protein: CASTGRGNTGELFF
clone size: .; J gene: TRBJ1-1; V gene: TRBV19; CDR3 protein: CATLPGGDTEAFF
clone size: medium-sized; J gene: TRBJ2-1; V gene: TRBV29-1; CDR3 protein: CSVGVLLATDNEQFF
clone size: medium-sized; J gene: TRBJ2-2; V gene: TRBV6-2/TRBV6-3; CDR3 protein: CASTKGGFDTGELFF
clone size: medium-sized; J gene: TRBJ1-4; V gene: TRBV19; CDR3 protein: CATLPGGGEKLFF
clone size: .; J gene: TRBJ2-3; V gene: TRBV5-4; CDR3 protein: CATRTGGKSTDTQYF
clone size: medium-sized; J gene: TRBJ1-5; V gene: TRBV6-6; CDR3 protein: CASSYLNTNQPQHF
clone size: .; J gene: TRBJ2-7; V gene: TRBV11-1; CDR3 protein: CASSSRDRGPYEQYF
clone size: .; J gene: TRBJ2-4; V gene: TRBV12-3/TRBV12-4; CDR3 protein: CASSSSGGNIQYF
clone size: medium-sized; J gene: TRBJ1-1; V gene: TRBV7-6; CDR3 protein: CASSLAGQRTEAFF
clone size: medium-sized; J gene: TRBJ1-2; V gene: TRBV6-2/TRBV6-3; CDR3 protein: CASSDRDRRVYGYTF
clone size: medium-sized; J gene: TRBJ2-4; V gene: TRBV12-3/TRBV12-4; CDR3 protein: CASSYTGGTAKNIQYF
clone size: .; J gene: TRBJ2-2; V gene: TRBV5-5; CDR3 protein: CASMGQNTGELFF
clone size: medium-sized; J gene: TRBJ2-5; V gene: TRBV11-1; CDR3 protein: CASSRGWGETQYF
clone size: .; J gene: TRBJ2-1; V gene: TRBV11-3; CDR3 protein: CASSPGTYNEQFF
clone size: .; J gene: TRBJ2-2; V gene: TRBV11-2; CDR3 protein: CASSSTGFVLFF
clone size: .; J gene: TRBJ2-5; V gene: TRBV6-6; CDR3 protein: CASSYFGTRNQETQYF
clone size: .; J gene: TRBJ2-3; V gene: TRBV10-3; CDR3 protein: CAIRPDRARTNTQYF
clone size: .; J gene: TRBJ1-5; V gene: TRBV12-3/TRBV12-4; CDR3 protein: CASSLAGIQGNQPQHF
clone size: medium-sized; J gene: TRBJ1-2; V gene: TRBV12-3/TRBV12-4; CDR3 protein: CASSLAGTGGYTF
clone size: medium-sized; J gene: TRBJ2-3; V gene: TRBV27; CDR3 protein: CASSRGLAGPSDTQYF
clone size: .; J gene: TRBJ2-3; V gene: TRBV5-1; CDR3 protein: CASSFREGGIDTQYF
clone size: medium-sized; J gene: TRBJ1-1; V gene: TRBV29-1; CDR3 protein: CSVGDRGGEAFF
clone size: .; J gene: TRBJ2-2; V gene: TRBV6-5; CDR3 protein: CDSSRTSGATGELFF